This TCR beta chain appears in the sequencing data of a study of cytomegalovirus exposure and HLA in healthy donors. Use of 60 Vbeta and 13 Jbeta primers characterized the PCR. TCRdb's table, derived via immunoSEQ multiplex PCR, lists solely in-frame clones and lacks some. The sample has under 200,000 clones, 84% seen once; the top ten hold under 0.4%. Worth noting for this clone: The target antigen is unknown.

Between the trimmed V and J ends, which lost 5 bases and 0 bases, there was a span of 11 bases. This CDR3 spans 15 amino acids. Per germline, CDR1 ENHRY and CDR2 SYGVKD. Though probably carrying unrecorded immune exposures, donors were nominally healthy at sampling. Study-level findings and limits: Prediction of most subjects' HLA-A and HLA-B alleles by TCR beta sequences was reportedly accurate. In a later analysis, TCR association rates varied by HLA locus: DRB1 most, HLA-C fewest. In a later analysis, parvovirus B19, influenza, CMV and Epstein-Barr virus appeared linked to several top co-occurrence clusters.

The chain couples TRBV10-3 to TRBJ2-1; weak D call: TRBD1 (6 bases). The sequence was obtained from a boy aged 2 to 10 in good health and CMV-seronegative. Sample: PBMCs. The CDR3 reads CAISPGQSSYNEQFF. The CDR3 DNA sequence: TGTGCCATCAGTCCGGGACAAAGCTCCTACAATGAGCAGTTCTTC.